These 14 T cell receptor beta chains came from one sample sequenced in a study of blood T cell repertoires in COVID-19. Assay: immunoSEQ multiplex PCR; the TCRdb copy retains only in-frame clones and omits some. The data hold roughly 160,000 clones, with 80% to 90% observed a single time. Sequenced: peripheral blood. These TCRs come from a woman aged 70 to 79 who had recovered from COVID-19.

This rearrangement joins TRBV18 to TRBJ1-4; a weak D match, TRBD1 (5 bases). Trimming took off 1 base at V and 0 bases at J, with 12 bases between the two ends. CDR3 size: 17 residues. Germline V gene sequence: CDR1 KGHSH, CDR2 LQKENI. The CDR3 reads CASSPLSGTATNEKLFF. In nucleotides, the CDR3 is TGTGCCAGCTCACCACTTTCAGGGACTGCAACTAATGAAAAACTGTTTTTT.

CDR3 DNA: TGTGCCAGCAGTCTCACTCGGGGTCAGCCCCAGCATTTT. It yields the protein CASSLTRGQPQHF. This chain links TRBV6-5 with TRBJ1-5; D is ambiguous. V was trimmed by 5 bases and J by 6 bases, leaving 11 bases between them. Germline V lookup: CDR1 MNHEY, CDR2 SVGAGI. The CDR3 runs to 13 residues.

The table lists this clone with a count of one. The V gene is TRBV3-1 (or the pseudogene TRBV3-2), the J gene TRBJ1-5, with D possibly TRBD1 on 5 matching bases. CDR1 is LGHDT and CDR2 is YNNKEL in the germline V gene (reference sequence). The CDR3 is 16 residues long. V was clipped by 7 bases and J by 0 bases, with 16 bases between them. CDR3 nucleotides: TGTGCCAGCACCCCGGGGGGTGTCTATAGCAATCAGCCCCAGCATTTT. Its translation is CASTPGGVYSNQPQHF.

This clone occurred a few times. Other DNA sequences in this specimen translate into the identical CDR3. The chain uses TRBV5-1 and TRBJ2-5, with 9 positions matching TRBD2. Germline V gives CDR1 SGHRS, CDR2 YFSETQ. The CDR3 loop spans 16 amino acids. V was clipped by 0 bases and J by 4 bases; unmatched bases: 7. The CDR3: CASSLGGSGSGETQYF. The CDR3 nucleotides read TGCGCCAGCAGCTTGGGTGGTAGCGGGAGTGGAGAGACCCAGTACTTC.

This chain's CDR3 is CASGLDGYTF. Written as DNA, the CDR3 is TGTGCCAGCGGGTTGGATGGCTACACCTTC. The chain combines TRBV10-3 with TRBJ1-2, with unresolved D. The CDR3 runs 10 residues. V was pared by 10 bases and J by 6 bases, with 9 bases between. Germline CDR1 reads ENHRY; CDR2 reads SYGVKD.

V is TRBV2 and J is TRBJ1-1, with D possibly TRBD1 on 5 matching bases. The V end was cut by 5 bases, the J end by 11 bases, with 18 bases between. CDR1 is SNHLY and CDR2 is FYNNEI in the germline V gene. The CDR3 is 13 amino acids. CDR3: CASSTITQGRAFF. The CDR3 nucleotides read TGTGCCAGCAGTACAATTACGCAGGGCAGGGCTTTCTTT.

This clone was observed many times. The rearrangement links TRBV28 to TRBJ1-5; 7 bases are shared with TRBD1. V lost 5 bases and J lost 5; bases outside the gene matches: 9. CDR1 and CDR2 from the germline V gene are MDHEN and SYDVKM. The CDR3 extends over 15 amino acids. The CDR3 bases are TGTGCCAGCAGTCTGTCAGGGGGATGGGATCAGCCCCAGCATTTT. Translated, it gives CASSLSGGWDQPQHF.

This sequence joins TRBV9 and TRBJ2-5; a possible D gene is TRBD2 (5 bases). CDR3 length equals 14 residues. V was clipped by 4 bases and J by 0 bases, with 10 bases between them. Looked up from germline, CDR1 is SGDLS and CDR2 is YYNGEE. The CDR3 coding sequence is TGTGCCAGCAGCCGGACTCCCCACCAAGAGACCCAGTACTTC. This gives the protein CASSRTPHQETQYF.

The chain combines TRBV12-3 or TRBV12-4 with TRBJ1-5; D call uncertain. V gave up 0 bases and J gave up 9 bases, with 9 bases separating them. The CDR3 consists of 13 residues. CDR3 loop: CASSLAAGGPQHF. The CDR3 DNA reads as TGTGCCAGCAGTTTAGCGGCCGGAGGGCCCCAGCATTTT.

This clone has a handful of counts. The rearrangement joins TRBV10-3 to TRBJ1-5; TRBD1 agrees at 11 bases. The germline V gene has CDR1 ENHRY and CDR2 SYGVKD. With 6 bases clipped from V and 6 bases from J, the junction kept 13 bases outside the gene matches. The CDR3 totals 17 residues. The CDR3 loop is CAISHGTGGSTSQPQHF. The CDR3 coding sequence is TGTGCCATCAGCCACGGGACAGGGGGGTCAACAAGTCAGCCCCAGCATTTT.

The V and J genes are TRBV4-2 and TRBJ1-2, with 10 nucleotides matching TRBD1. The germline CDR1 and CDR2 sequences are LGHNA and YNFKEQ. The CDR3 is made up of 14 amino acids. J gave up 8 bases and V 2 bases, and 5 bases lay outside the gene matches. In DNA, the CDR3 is TGTGCCAGCAGCCAACCAGGACAGGGGGAGGGCTACACCTTC. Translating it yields CASSQPGQGEGYTF.

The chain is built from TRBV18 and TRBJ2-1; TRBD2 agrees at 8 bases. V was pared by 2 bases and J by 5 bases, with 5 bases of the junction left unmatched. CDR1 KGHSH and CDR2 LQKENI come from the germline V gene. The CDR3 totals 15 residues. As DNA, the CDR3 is TGTGCCAGCTCACCAGCGGGGGGATGGGACAATGAGCAGTTCTTC. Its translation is CASSPAGGWDNEQFF.

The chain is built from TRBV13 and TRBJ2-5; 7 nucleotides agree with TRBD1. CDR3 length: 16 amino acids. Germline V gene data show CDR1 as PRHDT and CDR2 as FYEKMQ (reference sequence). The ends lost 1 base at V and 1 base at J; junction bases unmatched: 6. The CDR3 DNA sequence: TGTGCCAGCAGCTTAGAGACAGGGTCATCCCAAGAGACCCAGTACTTC. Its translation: CASSLETGSSQETQYF.

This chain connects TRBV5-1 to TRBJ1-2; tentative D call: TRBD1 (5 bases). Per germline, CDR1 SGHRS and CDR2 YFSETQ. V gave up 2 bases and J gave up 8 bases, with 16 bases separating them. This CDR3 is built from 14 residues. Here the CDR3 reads CASSFFGGAGGYTF. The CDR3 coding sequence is TGCGCCAGCAGCTTTTTTGGGGGAGCGGGCGGCTACACCTTC.